The 11 T cell receptor beta chains presented below share a single source sample, sequenced in a study of blood T cell repertoires in COVID-19. Libraries were prepared by immunoSEQ multiplex PCR; TCRdb keeps only in-frame clonotypes and omits some of them. The repertoire holds 40,000 to 65,000 clones, approximately 90% seen once, with under 3.5% in the top ten. Sequencing was carried out using peripheral blood. The source of these receptors is a man at least 80 years old with acute or convalescent COVID-19.

As DNA, the CDR3 is TGTGCCAGCAGCTTCTCGACTAGCGGGGGCCCCTACGAGCAGTACTTC. Translating gives CASSFSTSGGPYEQYF. The V call is TRBV7-2, the J call TRBJ2-7, with 12 bases aligning to TRBD2. The CDR3 extends over 16 amino acids. Per germline, CDR1 SGHTA and CDR2 FQGNSA. After removal of 3 bases from V and 2 bases from J, the junction contained 5 bases not matched to a gene.

The rearrangement joins TRBV6-2 or TRBV6-3 to TRBJ1-1, with 8 bases aligning to TRBD1. The V and J ends lost 5 bases and 11 bases, in that order; junction bases with no gene match: 7. Germline V gene sequence: CDR1 MNHEY, CDR2 SVGEGT. The CDR3 loop spans 12 amino acids. CDR3 in amino acids: CASSGTGLGAFF. In DNA form, the CDR3 reads TGTGCCAGCAGTGGGACAGGCCTAGGGGCTTTCTTT.

V usage is TRBV30 and J usage is TRBJ2-3, with 9 bases that match TRBD2. V dropped 0 bases and J dropped 5; count of bases not matched to a gene: 18. The CDR3 runs 19 residues. The germline gives CDR1 GTSNPN, CDR2 SVGIG (reference sequence). CDR3 sequence reads: CAWSVRGSGGHPSGDTQYF. CDR3 in DNA: TGTGCCTGGAGTGTACGGGGGAGCGGGGGGCACCCTTCAGGAGATACGCAGTATTTT. Variable domain in full (rest from reference TRBV30 and TRBJ2-3): SQTIHQWPATLVQPVGSPLSLECTVEGTSNPNLYWYRQAAGRGLQLLFYSVGIGQISSEVPQNLSASRPQDRQFILSSKKLLLSDSGFYLCAWSVRGSGGHPSGDTQYFGPGTRLTVL.

By share, this clone counts as medium-sized (0.01 to 0.1%). The chain joins TRBV2 to TRBJ1-2, with 7 bases matching TRBD1. The CDR3 length is 15 residues. V gave up 0 bases and J gave up 4 bases; unmatched junction bases: 5. Germline V CDR1 and CDR2: SNHLY, FYNNEI. The CDR3 here is CASSEARDRLYGYTF. The CDR3 nucleotides read TGTGCCAGCAGTGAAGCCCGGGACAGACTCTATGGCTACACCTTC.

V usage is TRBV3-1 (or the pseudogene TRBV3-2) and J usage is TRBJ2-2, with 10 nucleotides matching TRBD1. V shed 3 bases and J 5 bases; nucleotides not matched to a gene: 12. The CDR3 loop spans 18 amino acids. The germline CDR1 and CDR2 sequences are LGHDT and YNNKEL (reference sequence). The CDR3 loop reads CASSHHRTGGFGTGELFF. The CDR3 DNA follows: TGTGCCAGCAGCCACCATAGGACAGGGGGGTTTGGGACCGGGGAGCTGTTTTTT.

This chain joins TRBV12-3 or TRBV12-4 and TRBJ2-7; TRBD2 might be the D (6 bases). This CDR3 comprises 13 residues. Trimming pared 3 bases from V and 2 bases from J, leaving 8 bases between. CDR3 bases: TGTGCCAGCAGTTTCGGAGGGACCTACGAGCAGTACTTC. It yields the protein CASSFGGTYEQYF.

This rearrangement joins TRBV11-2 to TRBJ2-7; TRBD1 aligns across 9 bases. CDR1 and CDR2 (germline): SGHAT, FQNNGV. This CDR3 is 14 amino acids long. Trimming cost V 1 base and J 5 bases; bases outside gene matches: 3. The CDR3 nucleotides read TGTGCCAGCAGCTTAGCACAGGGGGCCCACGAGCAGTACTTC. Its protein product is CASSLAQGAHEQYF.

The chain recombines TRBV3-1 (or the pseudogene TRBV3-2) with TRBJ1-4, with D perhaps TRBD1 (6 bases). The CDR3 has 14 amino acids. Trimming removed 6 bases at V and 7 bases at J, with 15 bases between. Per the germline V gene, CDR1 is LGHDT and CDR2 is YNNKEL (reference sequence). The DNA of the CDR3 is TGTGCCAGCAGAGAGAACAGGGCTGGTGAAAAACTGTTTTTT. This gives the protein CASRENRAGEKLFF.

This clone was seen a single time. DNA for the CDR3: TGCGCCAGCAGCTCGGACAGGGCGATTATGAACACTGAAGCTTTCTTT. This encodes CASSSDRAIMNTEAFF. The V gene is TRBV5-1, the J gene TRBJ1-1; TRBD1 agrees at 8 bases. After removal of 3 bases from V and 0 bases from J, the junction contained 7 bases not matched to a gene. The V gene's germline CDR1 is SGHRS and CDR2 YFSETQ. The CDR3 length is 16 residues.

This chain joins TRBV10-3 and TRBJ2-1; possibly TRBD2 for D (6 bases). The CDR3 runs to 14 residues. Germline V gives CDR1 ENHRY, CDR2 SYGVKD. V dropped 5 bases and J dropped 9 bases, with 17 bases sitting between them. For the CDR3, the DNA is TGTGCCATCAGTCCTGACCAGGCCGGGGGTGAGCAGTTCTTC. Protein sequence: CAISPDQAGGEQFF.

The V and J genes are TRBV5-1 and TRBJ1-2; TRBD1 matches at 8 bases. There are 16 residues in the CDR3. With V trimmed by 0 bases and J by 1 base, 5 bases remained unmatched. Germline values: CDR1 SGHRS, CDR2 YFSETQ. The CDR3 sequence is CASSLGTGGLNYGYTF. The DNA for the CDR3 is TGCGCCAGCAGCTTGGGTACAGGGGGTCTTAACTATGGCTACACCTTC.